This entry lists 10 T cell receptor beta chains sequenced from one sample in a study of blood T cell repertoires in COVID-19. TCRdb's copy holds only in-frame clones and misses some; the assay was immunoSEQ multiplex PCR. The sample holds some 170,000 clones; approximately 88% are singletons and the top ten take roughly 9.5%. Sequencing input: peripheral blood. These TCRs come from a woman over 75 with active or convalescent COVID-19.

The rearrangement uses TRBV7-6 and TRBJ2-5; TRBD2 agrees at 11 bases. The CDR3 runs to 16 residues. Germline V gene data show CDR1 as SGHVS and CDR2 as FNYEAQ. V lost 4 bases and J lost 5; bases outside the gene matches: 9. The CDR3 sequence: CASSYYSGGAGETQYF. Written as DNA, the CDR3 is TGTGCCAGCAGCTACTATAGCGGGGGGGCCGGGGAGACCCAGTACTTC.

This sequence joins TRBV14 and TRBJ2-1, with 15 bases that match TRBD2. Germline CDR1 is SGHDN and CDR2 is FVKESK. V gave up 4 bases and J gave up 15 bases; unmatched junction bases: 7. CDR3 length equals 14 residues. Here the CDR3 reads CASSPRTSGGDPFF. As DNA, the CDR3 is TGTGCCAGCAGCCCGCGGACTAGCGGGGGGGATCCGTTCTTC.

This chain joins TRBV24-1 and TRBJ2-3; TRBD1 matches 7 bases. Looked up from germline, CDR1 is KGHDR and CDR2 is SFDVKD. The CDR3 contains 16 residues. Losses at the gene ends were 2 bases for V and 3 bases for J; bases not matched to a gene: 7. CDR3 nucleotide sequence: TGTGCCACCAGTGATTCCCGACAGGGTTGGACAGATACGCAGTATTTT. Translated, it gives CATSDSRQGWTDTQYF.

A few counts support this clone. The V and J genes are TRBV19 and TRBJ1-5; 12 positions agree with TRBD1. V trimming: 5 bases; J trimming: 4 bases; junction bases outside the gene matches: 12. This CDR3 comprises 18 residues. In germline, CDR1 is LNHDA, CDR2 SQIVND (reference sequence). CDR3 region: CASSAGTGTGGVNQPQHF. In nucleotides, the CDR3 is TGTGCCAGTAGTGCTGGAACCGGGACAGGGGGCGTAAATCAGCCCCAGCATTTT.

There are a few counts of this clone. V gene TRBV5-4 combines with J gene TRBJ1-1, with a tentative D call TRBD1 (6 bases). Trimming pared 3 bases from V and 4 bases from J, leaving 13 bases between. The CDR3 contains 14 residues. Germline CDR1 is SGHNT and CDR2 is YYREEE (reference sequence). CDR3 amino acids: CASSWYQGSTEAFF. In nucleotides, the CDR3 is TGTGCCAGCAGCTGGTACCAGGGGAGCACTGAAGCTTTCTTT.

This chain joins TRBV6-2 or TRBV6-3 and TRBJ1-3, with 8 bases aligning to TRBD1. Trimming removed 6 bases from V and 0 bases from J; junction bases left unmatched: 13. CDR3 length equals 18 residues. In germline, CDR1 is MNHEY, CDR2 SVGEGT. CDR3 sequence: CASSPTRDRTASGNTIYF. The CDR3 DNA reads as TGTGCCAGCAGCCCGACTCGGGACAGGACGGCCTCTGGAAACACCATATATTTT.

The chain employs TRBV7-2 and TRBJ1-2; 7 bases line up with TRBD1. Germline V gene lookup returns CDR1 SGHTA and CDR2 FQGNSA. V was pared by 3 bases and J by 4 bases, with 5 bases of the junction left unmatched. The CDR3 is made up of 14 amino acids. The CDR3 sequence is CASSFPGQIYGYTF. The CDR3 DNA is TGTGCCAGCAGCTTTCCGGGACAGATCTATGGCTACACCTTC.

The DNA of the CDR3 is TGCGCCAGCAGCCACGGAGGCGACAATGAGCAGTTCTTC. Translated: CASSHGGDNEQFF. The chain has TRBV5-1 and TRBJ2-1, with D possibly matching TRBD2 (5 bases). CDR3 length: 13 amino acids. Germline V gene lookup returns CDR1 SGHRS and CDR2 YFSETQ. V shed 4 bases and J shed 5 bases, with 10 bases lying between them.

This clone was seen a handful of times. This CDR3 is CASSDREGQPQHF. The CDR3 nucleotides read TGTGCCAGCAGCGACAGGGAAGGTCAGCCCCAGCATTTT. This rearrangement joins TRBV12-3 or TRBV12-4 to TRBJ1-5, with 7 bases that match TRBD1. CDR3 length: 13 amino acids. V shed 6 bases and J 6 bases; nucleotides not matched to a gene: 5.

The V call is TRBV9, the J call TRBJ1-3; a weak D match, TRBD1 (5 bases). This CDR3 contains 18 residues. Looked up from germline, CDR1 is SGDLS and CDR2 is YYNGEE. Trimming took off 4 bases at V and 1 base at J, with 21 bases between the two ends. The CDR3 reads CASSLSGRSGVSGNTIYF. In nucleotides, the CDR3 is TGTGCCAGCAGCCTCTCGGGTCGATCGGGGGTGTCTGGAAACACCATATATTTT. Combining the CDR3 with reference TRBV9 and TRBJ1-3 gives the whole variable domain DSGVTQTPKHLITATGQRVTLRCSPRSGDLSVYWYQQSLDQGLQFLIQYYNGEERAKGNILERFSAQQFPDLHSELNLSSLELGDSALYFCASSLSGRSGVSGNTIYFGEGSWLTVV.